This T cell receptor beta chain was sequenced for a study of blood T cells in healthy people across ages. Study-wide context: Capture by template switching was about one barcoded beta molecule per two T cells.

It was with a sample-barcoded 5' primer and a J-beta primer mix that a second PCR of roughly 6 to 12 cycles was run. Unique molecular identifiers of 12 random nucleotides labeled each cDNA. TCRdb fed the 5' RACE reads into MiXCR, producing one record per CDR3 protein. Among over 300,000 distinct CDR3 sequences, about 55% were seen once, and the ten largest hold over 40%. Study-wide results and caveats: Diversity figures based on one million T cells were deemed too low.

Every participating donor contributed 8 to 10 milliliters of peripheral blood through a draw. The CDR3 contains 14 residues. Trimming took off 3 bases at V and 6 bases at J, with 14 bases between the two ends. The germline CDR1 and CDR2 sequences are SGDLS and YYNGEE. Only a few counts were recorded for this clonotype. Its specificity is not known. What was sequenced was blood. This clonotype was sampled from a man aged 55 to 70 in good health. The chain joins TRBV9 to TRBJ2-3, with D unclear. This CDR3 is CASSDRPARDTQYF. The CDR3 DNA reads as TGTGCCAGCAGCGATCGACCAGCCCGGGATACGCAGTATTTT.